The 14 T cell receptor beta chains presented below share a single source sample, sequenced in a study of cytomegalovirus exposure and HLA in healthy donors. The PCR made use of 60 Vbeta and 13 Jbeta primers. Method: immunoSEQ multiplex PCR; TCRdb's copy keeps in-frame clones and lacks some. The table records some 100,000 clones, roughly 80% of them present only once. The source material was PBMCs. These receptors all stem from a girl aged 2 to 9 in good health and CMV-seropositive.

The chain recombines TRBV9 with TRBJ1-1; D possibly corresponds to TRBD1 (5 bases). This CDR3 is 14 amino acids long. Germline CDR1 reads SGDLS; CDR2 reads YYNGEE. Deletions cut 0 bases from V and 2 bases from J, with 8 bases between. CDR3 DNA: TGTGCCAGCAGCGTAGTAGGGGCTAACACTGAAGCTTTCTTT. Its translation is CASSVVGANTEAFF.

Written as DNA, the CDR3 is TGTGCCTGGACGGCCAAAAACATTCAGTACTTC. It codes for CAWTAKNIQYF. V is TRBV30 and J is TRBJ2-4, with no clear D. From germline, CDR1 is GTSNPN and CDR2 SVGIG (reference sequence). The CDR3 is 11 amino acids. V was shortened by 4 bases and J by 1 base, with 2 bases between the two germline ends.

The V gene is TRBV28, the J gene TRBJ2-7; a weak D match, TRBD2 (6 bases). The CDR3 sequence is 13 residues long. Deletions cut 6 bases from V and 4 bases from J, with 13 bases between. Per germline, CDR1 MDHEN and CDR2 SYDVKM. For the CDR3, the DNA is TGTGCCAGCAGCCTTGGGCGGGGTTACGAGCAGTACTTC. It specifies CASSLGRGYEQYF.

V usage is TRBV5-4 and J usage is TRBJ1-1; no firm D call. This CDR3 has 14 amino acids. Germline V gene sequence: CDR1 SGHNT, CDR2 YYREEE (reference sequence). The V end lost 4 bases, the J end lost 5 bases, and 15 bases lay between the germline ends. The CDR3, as DNA: TGTGCCAGCAGCCGTTCGGGGTGGGGAACTGAAGCTTTCTTT. Protein sequence: CASSRSGWGTEAFF.

The J gene is TRBJ2-2, the V gene TRBV27; the D gene is possibly TRBD2 (6 bases). The CDR3 is 14 amino acids. CDR1 MNHEY and CDR2 SMNVEV come from the germline V gene (reference sequence). Trimming left V 7 bases short and J 1 base short, with 10 bases between. CDR3 loop: CASKASENTGELFF. CDR3 nucleotide sequence: TGTGCCAGCAAGGCTAGCGAGAACACCGGGGAGCTGTTTTTT.

The V call is TRBV4-2, the J call TRBJ2-5; TRBD2 aligns across 9 bases. The J call may be wrong; the DNA end is better matched by TRBJ2-7. The CDR3 is 16 amino acids. Germline-derived CDR1 and CDR2 are LGHNA and YNFKEQ. CDR3: CASSRNSGSQAYEQYF. The CDR3 region has the DNA TGTGCCAGCAGCCGAAATAGCGGGAGCCAAGCCTACGAGCAGTACTTC.

The chain recombines TRBV11-2 with TRBJ1-4, with TRBD1 matching 7 bases. Trimming removed 1 base from V and 6 bases from J; junction bases left unmatched: 8. In germline, CDR1 is SGHAT, CDR2 FQNNGV. The CDR3 is made up of 16 amino acids. The CDR3 DNA reads TGTGCCAGCAGCTTAGGACCGGGACAGAGGGATGAAAAACTGTTTTTT. Its protein product is CASSLGPGQRDEKLFF.

Only a few counts were recorded for this clone. The J gene is TRBJ1-1, the V gene TRBV4-2; D gene unclear. Trimming removed 0 bases at V and 1 base at J, with 3 bases between. This CDR3 spans 13 amino acids. Germline CDR1 LGHNA, CDR2 YNFKEQ. The DNA of the CDR3 is TGTGCCAGCAGCCAAGATCGGAACACTGAAGCTTTCTTT. Amino acids: CASSQDRNTEAFF.

The V gene is TRBV11-2, the J gene TRBJ2-7; 7 nucleotides agree with TRBD2. V gave up 3 bases and J gave up 6 bases; unmatched junction bases: 8. Per the germline V gene, CDR1 is SGHAT and CDR2 is FQNNGV. CDR3 length equals 14 residues. The CDR3 loop reads CASSFKSAGVEQYF. The CDR3 DNA follows: TGTGCCAGCAGCTTCAAGTCCGCGGGGGTCGAGCAGTACTTC.

The chain employs TRBV28 and TRBJ2-5; D not resolved. Germline loops: CDR1 MDHEN, CDR2 SYDVKM. This CDR3 is 12 amino acids long. Trimming pared 7 bases from V and 5 bases from J, leaving 11 bases between. The CDR3 DNA reads as TGTGCCAGCACGGGTCGTGGCGAGACCCAGTACTTC. Its protein product is CASTGRGETQYF.

V is TRBV18 and J is TRBJ2-3; no definite D call. The length of the CDR3 is 13 residues. Trimming took 3 bases from V and 4 from J, leaving 8 bases between them. The germline V gene has CDR1 KGHSH and CDR2 LQKENI. CDR3 DNA sequence: TGTGCCAGCTCACCCCCCGTTGCAGATACGCAGTATTTT. Translating it yields CASSPPVADTQYF.

The gene calls are TRBV2 and TRBJ1-2; TRBD1 agrees at 7 bases. V shed 6 bases and J 4 bases; nucleotides not matched to a gene: 14. CDR1 and CDR2 from the germline V gene are SNHLY and FYNNEI. The CDR3 contains 16 residues. CDR3 DNA sequence: TGTGCCAGCAGAGCCGGGTCCTCAGGGGGTGCCTATGGCTACACCTTC. Encoded protein: CASRAGSSGGAYGYTF.

This clone was seen a single time. This chain uses TRBV29-1 with TRBJ2-3, with a tentative D call TRBD2 (7 bases). Germline assignment: CDR1 SQVTM and CDR2 ANQGSEA. This CDR3 region has 14 residues. V was clipped by 4 bases and J by 4 bases, with 15 bases between them. The CDR3 DNA follows: TGCAGCGTTGTAAGGGGGGGCAGGTCAGATACGCAGTATTTT. Encoded protein: CSVVRGGRSDTQYF.

This clone was seen just once. J is TRBJ2-1 and V is TRBV28; 10 bases fit TRBD2. In germline, CDR1 is MDHEN, CDR2 SYDVKM. The V segment lost 6 bases and the J segment 0 bases; nucleotides outside the gene matches: 8. The CDR3 totals 17 residues. CDR3 nucleotide sequence: TGTGCCAGCAGCTTAACCTTAGCGGGAGGCTCCTACAATGAGCAGTTCTTC. Protein: CASSLTLAGGSYNEQFF. The full variable domain, its missing parts supplied by reference TRBV28 and TRBJ2-1, is DVKVTQSSRYLVKRTGEKVFLECVQDMDHENMFWYRQDPGLGLRLIYFSYDVKMKEKGDIPEGYSVSREKKERFSLILESASTNQTSMYLCASSLTLAGGSYNEQFFGPGTRLTVL.